These 13 T cell receptor beta chains share one sample of origin, sequenced in a study of identifying expanded T cells in peripheral blood. TCRdb's copy holds only in-frame clones and misses some; the assay was immunoSEQ multiplex PCR. Among 51,000 or so clones listed, 82% were seen once. Sample: blood. All receptors derive from a person between 18 and 75 years old in good health.

V and J are TRBV4-2 and TRBJ2-5; weak D call: TRBD2 (7 bases). Trimming cost V 0 bases and J 2 bases, with 13 bases left between them. The germline gives CDR1 LGHNA, CDR2 YNFKEQ. The CDR3 extends over 16 amino acids. The CDR3 loop reads CASSQDRGGYQETQYF. In DNA form, the CDR3 reads TGTGCCAGCAGCCAAGATAGGGGGGGCTATCAAGAGACCCAGTACTTC.

The chain has TRBV2 and TRBJ1-4, with no clear D. This CDR3 spans 13 amino acids. Germline V gene sequence: CDR1 SNHLY, CDR2 FYNNEI. Between the trimmed V and J ends, which lost 6 bases and 7 bases, there was a span of 12 bases. In DNA form, the CDR3 reads TGTGCCAGCAGCGAGGGCCCTAGTGAAAAACTGTTTTTT. As protein: CASSEGPSEKLFF.

The V gene is TRBV19, the J gene TRBJ1-1; 9 bases agree with TRBD1. After removal of 6 bases from V and 2 bases from J, the junction contained 4 bases not matched to a gene. Germline loops: CDR1 LNHDA, CDR2 SQIVND (reference sequence). The length of the CDR3 is 14 residues. For the CDR3, the DNA is TGTGCCAGTAGAACACAGGGGGCCAACACTGAAGCTTTCTTT. Amino acids: CASRTQGANTEAFF.

The chain has TRBV11-2 and TRBJ2-7; D assignment may be TRBD1 or TRBD2 (5 bases each). The CDR3 spans 14 residues. Germline values: CDR1 SGHAT, CDR2 FQNNGV. V lost 1 base and J lost 3, with 10 bases in between. The CDR3 bases are TGTGCCAGCAGCTTAGCTGGGACGGACTACGAGCAGTACGTC. Translated, it gives CASSLAGTDYEQYV.

This clone was seen a few times. The rearrangement uses TRBV30 and TRBJ1-2; D is undetermined. This CDR3 is 11 amino acids long. V lost 0 bases to trimming and J lost 7 bases, with 6 bases between them. CDR1 and CDR2 from the germline V gene are GTSNPN and SVGIG (reference sequence). Here the CDR3 reads CAWSVGRGYTF. DNA of the CDR3: TGTGCCTGGAGTGTCGGCCGTGGCTACACCTTC.

This clone was seen only a few times. V is TRBV21-1 and J is TRBJ2-7. TRBV21-1 is a known pseudogene. The CDR3 is 15 residues long. CDR3 amino acids: CASSKPGGRSYEQYV. CDR3 DNA sequence: TGTGCCAGCAGCAAACCCGGGGGCCGGTCCTACGAGCAGTACGTC.

The CDR3: CASSLGQGEETQYF. The DNA for the CDR3 is TGTGCCAGCAGCTTAGGACAGGGGGAAGAGACCCAGTACTTC. The chain recombines TRBV11-1 with TRBJ2-5, with TRBD1 matching over 9 bases. The ends lost 1 base at V and 3 bases at J; junction bases unmatched: 0. The CDR3 is 14 amino acids. Germline V CDR1 and CDR2: SGHAT, FQDESV (reference sequence).

This chain connects TRBV6-6 to TRBJ2-7; tentatively, D is TRBD2 (6 bases). V was clipped by 4 bases and J by 4 bases, with 8 bases between them. This CDR3 has 12 residues. Germline V gene lookup returns CDR1 MNHNY and CDR2 SVGAGI (reference sequence). This CDR3 is CASSFRGYEQYF. The CDR3 nucleotides read TGTGCCAGCAGTTTTCGGGGGTACGAGCAGTACTTC.

This chain uses TRBV15 with TRBJ2-5, with 9 bases fitting TRBD1. With 1 base clipped from V and 1 base from J, the junction kept 1 base outside the gene matches. The germline gives CDR1 LNHNV, CDR2 YYDKDF (reference sequence). The CDR3 length is 15 residues. CDR3 in amino acids: CATSRGQGGQETQYF. CDR3 bases: TGTGCCACCAGCAGAGGACAGGGGGGCCAAGAGACCCAGTACTTC.

The rearrangement joins TRBV6-6 to TRBJ2-7, with 10 bases lining up with TRBD2. CDR3 length: 15 amino acids. After removal of 6 bases from V and 7 bases from J, the junction contained 12 bases not matched to a gene. CDR1 and CDR2 (germline): MNHNY, SVGAGI (reference sequence). The CDR3 here is CASSRSASGSWEQYF. CDR3 coding DNA: TGTGCCAGCAGCCGCAGCGCTAGCGGGAGTTGGGAGCAGTACTTC.

This clone was detected only once. The DNA of the CDR3 is TGTGCCAGCAGCGTAGGGGGCAGGGCTAGCACAGATACGCAGTATTTT. This gives the protein CASSVGGRASTDTQYF. The rearrangement joins TRBV7-3 to TRBJ2-3; 7 positions match TRBD1. V shed 5 bases and J 0 bases; nucleotides not matched to a gene: 8. CDR1 SGHTA and CDR2 FQGTGA come from the germline V gene. The CDR3 spans 16 residues.

This chain uses TRBV6-5 with TRBJ1-1; possibly TRBD1 for D (6 bases). The germline CDR1 and CDR2 sequences are MNHEY and SVGAGI. V gave up 10 bases and J gave up 2 bases, with 20 bases separating them. The CDR3 is made up of 15 amino acids. The CDR3 loop reads CATRWGARRNTEAFF. The CDR3, as DNA: TGTGCCACCCGGTGGGGGGCGAGAAGAAACACTGAAGCTTTCTTT.

This chain uses TRBV7-6 with TRBJ2-1, with 7 bases that match TRBD1. The CDR3 is 15 amino acids. Germline trimming cut 2 bases from V and 10 bases from J; bases unmatched to any gene: 11. The germline V gene has CDR1 SGHVS and CDR2 FNYEAQ. CDR3 region: CASSLLRGTQNEQFF. In DNA form, the CDR3 reads TGTGCCAGCAGCTTACTCAGGGGGACCCAAAACGAGCAGTTCTTC.